A single TCR beta chain is shown here with its context. Its antigen target is currently unknown. No base quality values were provided; no much bigger clone lies one nucleotide off. The donors were healthy, HIV-negative adults who had no recently reported acute infections or vaccinations. Only Caucasian adults living in Nashville, Tennessee, USA were represented among the donors. CD4+ T cells were enriched by magnetic negative selection; naive cells were then positively selected on CD45RA, and the negative fraction formed the memory subset. After blood collection by leukapheresis, PBMCs were isolated using Ficoll-Histopaque density gradient centrifugation and then cryopreserved in the vapor phase of liquid nitrogen. Analytical flow cytometry was used to check the purity and quantity of each magnetically sorted T cell population. Genomic DNA was isolated from each sorted fraction and quantified by UV absorbance on a Nanodrop 2000c.

Using the deep immunoSEQ assay, multiplex PCR amplified TCR CDR3 regions from genomic DNA. For each cell subset, the extracted genomic DNA was distributed evenly across all wells of several immunoSEQ 96-well plates, and each plate served as one replicate. Each replicate PCR for sorted subsets received around 0.2 ug genomic DNA, equal to 30,000 or so T cell genomes. The purified libraries were quantified using a Qubit 3.0 fluorometer, sized with a Bioanalyzer 2100, and then quantified again using the KAPA Library Quantification kit. Every immunoSEQ 96-well plate was sequenced on a dedicated single-read 150-cycle Illumina NextSeq 550 flow cell. The authors' pipeline ran thus. The immunoSEQ output contained only junctional sequences without quality scores, so filtering could not match that applied to full-length reads. Sequences were annotated with PyIR, a Python wrapper for IgBLAST v1.9, using IMGT germline references to assign V/J genes and CDR3. Reads were removed for weak V/J assignments (E-value above 1e-6), missing CDR3, stop codons, out-of-frame junctions, or ambiguous translated residues. V3J clonotypes were defined as sequences sharing the same inferred V gene, J gene, and CDR3 amino acid sequence. Percentage overlap between repertoires was calculated by dividing the number of shared unique clonotypes by the size of the smaller repertoire. RTK rarefaction, the Chao1 estimator, and Recon v2.1 estimates of unobserved clonotypes were used to assess repertoire richness. Generation probabilities were computed with OLGA for all TCRbeta clonotypes obtained by the gDNA method from four donors. The source is immuneACCESS, and TCRdb retained only in-frame sequences with V and J called. Part of the clones is not carried over; for the studies checked, unresolved V genes explain less than half of this, and the remainder is unexplained. The V and J calls and clone size are taken from that table; D and trimming were inferred from the DNA. For this sample there are some 2 million clones; roughly 94% appear just once. Approximately 0.13% of the sample is in the top ten clones.

This record comes from a study of shared clonotypes between healthy human individuals (TCRdb year 2020). Looking at the study overall: A couple of women and a few men aged 18 to 49 years were included in the cohort. Per donor, three plates each were used for CD4 naive and CD4 memory, two for CD8 naive, and one for CD8 memory. The study deeply sequenced blood TCR repertoires of several healthy adults to estimate repertoire size and the extent of clonotype sharing between individuals. Libraries were prepared and TCR repertoires were sequenced by different laboratories using diverse techniques, in order to increase sequencing depth and limit assay-specific biases. Per donor, leukapheresis produced somewhere between about 0.94 and 8.9 billion PBMCs.

The paper's findings and limits, for the study overall: Pairwise subsampling led to the expectation that sequencing depth would affect the degree of clonotype sharing among donors. Sampling was restricted to blood, and TCR repertoires in tissue are likely to differ from TCR repertoires in blood. Clonotypes shared by all four sorted-subset donors showed higher generation probabilities than non-shared clonotypes. Across four donors, roughly 5% of naive CD4, 3% to 3.5% of naive CD8, roughly 2.3% of memory CD4, and about 0.44% of memory CD8 clonotypes were shared. The small number of donors limited the genetic and exposure-history diversity represented. Incomplete sequencing was indicated by rarefaction of sorted-subset datasets, despite the large sequencing depth. Estimated clonotype richness was generally larger for naive than for memory subsets.

As encoded in the germline V gene, CDR1 is MNHEY while CDR2 is SVGAGI. The CDR3 runs 12 amino acids, cysteine and phenylalanine included. Solely the CDR3 DNA is kept, with 36 bases framed from the first base. V lost 5 bases and J lost 6 bases, and the count of bases not matched to a germline gene is 2. The clonotype was recovered from a man between 18 and 35 years old in good health. The source material was naive CD4+ T cells sorted from blood. What this sample's cell subset or site label stands for: CD45RA+ positively selected. This receptor chain uses TRBV6-5 and TRBJ2-7; 9 junctional bases match TRBD2. The CDR3 is CASSQTSGEQYF. The DNA sequence follows: TGTGCCAGCAGTCAGACTAGCGGCGAGCAGTACTTC.